Given below is one T cell receptor beta chain in context. Its antigen is unidentified. Germline trimming cut 7 bases from V and 0 bases from J; bases unmatched to any gene: 5. The CDR3 totals 15 residues. Germline assignment: CDR1 SGHTA and CDR2 FQGNSA. The data were taken from a study of blood T cells in healthy people across ages. Findings of the study overall: Age advanced and TCR beta diversity per million T cells fell, roughly linearly. From one million sequenced T cells, diversity estimates were lower bounds.

Together with a sample-barcoded 5' primer, a J-beta primer mix was included in a second PCR lasting 7 to 11 cycles. Via MiXCR, TCRdb re-called the 5' RACE reads, giving one row per CDR3 protein. Altogether some 640,000 distinct CDR3 sequences are present, around 48% being singletons, with the ten largest covering roughly 30%. This receptor was taken from a woman aged 55 to 70 in good health. The sequenced sample was blood. The genes are TRBV7-2 and TRBJ2-1; 8 bases match TRBD2. This CDR3 is CASKTSGFSYNEQFF. The DNA for the CDR3 is TGTGCCAGCAAAACTAGCGGTTTCTCCTACAATGAGCAGTTCTTC. Variable domain in full (rest from reference TRBV7-2 and TRBJ2-1): GAGVSQSPSNKVTEKGKDVELRCDPISGHTALYWYRQSLGQGLEFLIYFQGNSAPDKSGLPSDRFSAERTGGSVSTLTIQRTQQEDSAVYLCASKTSGFSYNEQFFGPGTRLTVL.